Below, 19 T cell receptor beta chains from the same sample are listed, as sequenced in a study of CD8 T cells in ankylosing spondylitis. Study-wide findings and caveats: Ankylosing spondylitis blood appeared to carry a characteristic TCR beta motif of roughly eight highly homologous variants.

TCRdb re-derived calls from the 5' RACE reads in MiXCR, one entry per CDR3 protein. In the table there are 750,000 to 850,000 distinct CDR3 sequences, roughly 12% of which are singletons. Antigens for these TCRs are unknown. Sample: blood, either unsorted or a sorted T cell fraction (not recorded which). The receptors shown here come from a male donor with ankylosing spondylitis.

The chain employs TRBV20-1 and TRBJ1-6, with D unclear. This CDR3 comprises 14 residues. V lost 5 bases, J lost 4 bases, and 12 bases lay in between. Germline CDR1 reads DFQATT; CDR2 reads SNEGSKA (reference sequence). CDR3 nucleotides: TGCAGTGCTCGGGGAACCCTTTATAATTCACCCCTCCACTTT. Residues: CSARGTLYNSPLHF.

This clonotype was seen only a few times. The V and J genes are TRBV2 and TRBJ2-2; 13 bases are a match to TRBD2. The CDR3 has 15 residues. Germline lookup yields CDR1 SNHLY and CDR2 FYNNEI. V lost 6 bases to trimming and J lost 9 bases; unmatched junction nucleotides: 7. CDR3 amino acids: CASRTGLAGPRELFF. In nucleotides, the CDR3 is TGTGCCAGCAGGACGGGACTAGCGGGGCCCCGGGAGCTGTTTTTT.

In this sample, this clonotype turned up a few times. This chain links TRBV7-2 with TRBJ1-2; no clear D gene. The CDR3 has 16 amino acids. Per germline, CDR1 SGHTA and CDR2 FQGNSA. Trimming cost V 1 base and J 2 bases, with 14 bases left between them. Here the CDR3 DNA reads TGTGCCAGCAGCTTAGGGTTTTTAGAATCGAACTATGGCTACACCTTC. Protein sequence: CASSLGFLESNYGYTF.

This clonotype was seen repeatedly, ten times or more. J is TRBJ1-2 and V is TRBV20-1; no reliable D call. Germline CDR1 DFQATT, CDR2 SNEGSKA (reference sequence). The CDR3 loop spans 12 amino acids. DNA for the CDR3: TGCAGGGCCCCGGACCCTTACTATGGCTACACCTTC. Amino acid sequence: CRAPDPYYGYTF.

The CDR3 DNA reads as TGTGCCAGCAGTTTAGTCCAGGGAACGAATTCACCCCTCCACTTT. It specifies CASSLVQGTNSPLHF. V is TRBV12-3 or TRBV12-4 and J is TRBJ1-6; tentative D call: TRBD1 (5 bases). The CDR3 contains 15 residues. Trimming pared 1 base from V and 7 bases from J, leaving 11 bases between.

The chain joins TRBV10-3 to TRBJ2-7, with D maybe TRBD2 (5 bases). The CDR3 runs to 14 residues. CDR1 is ENHRY, CDR2 SYGVKD, per germline. Trimming took off 2 bases at V and 4 bases at J, with 12 bases between the two ends. DNA of the CDR3: TGTGCCATCAGTGAGACAGCGGCAGCGTACGAGCAGTACTTC. This codes for CAISETAAAYEQYF.

This clonotype has a handful of counts. J is TRBJ1-2 and V is TRBV5-1, with TRBD1 matching 9 bases. Germline CDR1 SGHRS, CDR2 YFSETQ. The CDR3 sequence is 12 residues long. Losses at the gene ends were 3 bases for V and 8 bases for J; bases not matched to a gene: 2. DNA of the CDR3: TGCGCCAGCAGCTGGGACAGGGAAGGCTACACCTTC. Amino acids: CASSWDREGYTF. The variable domain in full, completed from reference TRBV5-1 and TRBJ1-2, reads KAGVTQTPRYLIKTRGQQVTLSCSPISGHRSVSWYQQTPGQGLQFLFEYFSETQRNKGNFPGRFSGRQFSNSRSEMNVSTLELGDSALYLCASSWDREGYTFGSGTRLTVV.

This chain uses TRBV7-3 with TRBJ2-3; D is unresolved. The CDR3 totals 15 residues. Germline V gives CDR1 SGHTA, CDR2 FQGTGA. V was pared by 1 base and J by 4 bases, with 12 bases between. CDR3 in amino acids: CASSLKRGSADTQYF. The CDR3 DNA follows: TGTGCCAGCAGCTTAAAACGAGGTAGTGCAGATACGCAGTATTTT.

This clonotype has a handful of counts. The CDR3 protein is CASSFTGRALTDTQYF. Here the CDR3 DNA reads TGTGCCAGCAGTTTCACGGGGCGGGCCCTCACAGATACGCAGTATTTT. The chain has TRBV12-3 or TRBV12-4 and TRBJ2-3, with D perhaps given as TRBD1 or TRBD2 (5 bases each). There are 16 residues in the CDR3. The germline V and J ends were trimmed by 3 bases and 2 bases, with 15 bases remaining between them.

The chain is built from TRBV5-6 and TRBJ2-7; 8 nucleotides agree with TRBD2. Trimming removed 4 bases from V and 4 bases from J; junction bases left unmatched: 10. The germline gives CDR1 SGHDT, CDR2 YYEEEE. The CDR3 extends over 15 amino acids. Written as DNA, the CDR3 is TGTGCCAGCAGCCCCTGGGCTAGCGGGTTTTACGAGCAGTACTTC. Protein sequence: CASSPWASGFYEQYF.

This clonotype was seen ten or more times. This chain links TRBV7-9 with TRBJ1-4; D gene unclear. Germline CDR1 is SEHNR and CDR2 is FQNEAQ (reference sequence). The CDR3 runs 14 residues. V lost 3 bases, J lost 3 bases, and 8 bases lay in between. DNA of the CDR3: TGTGCCAGCAGCTTGTGGACGTCTAATGAAAAACTGTTTTTT. Translation: CASSLWTSNEKLFF.

This chain links TRBV5-6 with TRBJ1-1, with D hard to call. V was clipped by 0 bases and J by 12 bases, with 12 bases between them. Germline loops: CDR1 SGHDT, CDR2 YYEEEE. The CDR3 contains 12 residues. CDR3: CASSLGPGPTFF. The CDR3 nucleotides read TGTGCCAGCAGCTTGGGTCCCGGCCCGACTTTCTTT.

The V call is TRBV3-1, the J call TRBJ2-1; TRBD1 agrees at 7 bases. The CDR3 has 13 residues. From germline, CDR1 is LGHDT and CDR2 YNNKEL (reference sequence). With V trimmed by 4 bases and J by 8 bases, 5 bases remained unmatched. CDR3 residues: CASSPRQGDEQFF. DNA for the CDR3: TGTGCCAGCAGCCCCCGACAGGGCGATGAGCAGTTCTTC.

This clonotype was recorded a few times. V usage is TRBV20-1 and J usage is TRBJ2-1; TRBD2 matches at 9 bases. The CDR3 runs to 17 residues. The germline V gene encodes CDR1 DFQATT and CDR2 SNEGSKA (reference sequence). V shed 0 bases and J 2 bases; nucleotides not matched to a gene: 8. The CDR3 nucleotides are TGCAGTGCTAGAGATCCTCAAGCTAGCGGGGCCTACAATGAGCAGTTCTTC. It is translated as CSARDPQASGAYNEQFF.

This chain uses TRBV28 with TRBJ2-7, with D hard to call. The CDR3 length is 12 residues. Between the trimmed V and J ends, which lost 6 bases and 0 bases, there was a span of 6 bases. Germline values: CDR1 MDHEN, CDR2 SYDVKM. CDR3 region: CASRLSSYEQYF. CDR3 DNA sequence: TGTGCCAGCAGATTGAGCTCCTACGAGCAGTACTTC. Looking up the rest from reference TRBV28 and TRBJ2-7 gives the full variable domain: DVKVTQSSRYLVKRTGEKVFLECVQDMDHENMFWYRQDPGLGLRLIYFSYDVKMKEKGDIPEGYSVSREKKERFSLILESASTNQTSMYLCASRLSSYEQYFGPGTRLTVT.

The chain employs TRBV28 and TRBJ2-7; 7 nucleotides line up with TRBD1. The CDR3 has 14 amino acids. Trimming took 6 bases from V and 3 from J; bases not matched to a gene: 8. The V gene's germline CDR1 is MDHEN and CDR2 SYDVKM. CDR3 region: CASRRTGGFYEQYF. The CDR3 DNA reads as TGTGCCAGCAGACGGACAGGAGGATTCTACGAGCAGTACTTC.

In this sample, this clonotype turned up a few times. The V call is TRBV12-3 or TRBV12-4, the J call TRBJ2-3; 9 bases are shared with TRBD2. CDR3 length: 15 residues. With 6 bases clipped from V and 1 base from J, the junction kept 5 bases outside the gene matches. The CDR3, as DNA: TGTGCCAGCAGCAGCGAGCGGGGGGGCACAGATACGCAGTATTTT. Translation: CASSSERGGTDTQYF.

This clonotype has a handful of counts. V is TRBV6-6 and J is TRBJ1-5, with 7 bases aligning to TRBD1. V lost 8 bases, J lost 4 bases, and 2 bases stayed unmatched. This CDR3 is 12 amino acids long. The germline V gene has CDR1 MNHNY and CDR2 SVGAGI (reference sequence). The CDR3 sequence: CASQGGNQPQHF. DNA for the CDR3: TGTGCCAGCCAGGGGGGGAATCAGCCCCAGCATTTT.

This clonotype was recorded a few times. This CDR3 reads CASSASRFRIPEAFF. CDR3 coding DNA: TGTGCCAGCAGCGCTAGCCGGTTCCGAATTCCTGAAGCTTTCTTT. The chain uses TRBV7-9 and TRBJ1-1; D unresolved. The CDR3 is 15 residues long. V shed 5 bases and J shed 6 bases, with 19 bases lying between them. From germline, CDR1 is SEHNR and CDR2 FQNEAQ (reference sequence).